One and the same sample provided the 27 T cell receptor beta chains below, sequenced in a study of Ad26.COV2.S vaccination and SARS-CoV-2 variants. Only in-frame clones appear in the TCRdb table, and some are missing; sequencing was by immunoSEQ multiplex PCR. The sample has 500,000 or so clones; 89% are singletons. The treatment is: around 19 received Ad26.COV2.S at low or high dose, single or two shots; several received placebo; per-sample allocation not given. Sampling was done on day 63 after the first vaccine or placebo injection. The sequences come from peripheral blood, collected in a trial of Ad26.COV2.S vaccine versus placebo. The source of these receptors is a person between 18 and 65 years old who received the Ad26.COV2.S COVID-19 vaccine or a placebo.

The V gene is TRBV4-2, the J gene TRBJ2-5; weak D call: TRBD1 (5 bases). V was clipped by 0 bases and J by 4 bases, with 9 bases between them. Germline values: CDR1 LGHNA, CDR2 YNFKEQ. The CDR3 loop spans 14 amino acids. CDR3 protein: CASSQDQGGETQYF. CDR3 DNA: TGTGCCAGCAGCCAAGATCAGGGTGGAGAGACCCAGTACTTC.

V is TRBV7-2 and J is TRBJ2-7; 9 bases match TRBD2. This CDR3 comprises 16 residues. V gave up 1 base and J gave up 5 bases; unmatched junction bases: 9. Germline V gene sequence: CDR1 SGHTA, CDR2 FQGNSA. As DNA, the CDR3 is TGTGCCAGCAGCTTAGGATTGGCGGGGGGGCAACACGAGCAGTACTTC. Translated: CASSLGLAGGQHEQYF.

The rearrangement joins TRBV4-3 to TRBJ2-3; D perhaps matches TRBD2 (6 bases). V shed 3 bases and J shed 2 bases, with 21 bases lying between them. CDR3 length equals 18 residues. Germline assignment: CDR1 LGHNA and CDR2 YSLEER. DNA of the CDR3: TGCGCCAGCAGCCAGGGCTCGGGGAGGCCCCTTAACACAGATACGCAGTATTTT. Its translation: CASSQGSGRPLNTDTQYF.

A word on this clone: In the same sample, other DNA sequences code for this CDR3. The chain combines TRBV28 with TRBJ2-6, with D unresolved. The CDR3 has 13 amino acids. Germline CDR1 MDHEN, CDR2 SYDVKM. V was trimmed by 6 bases and J by 1 base, leaving 4 bases between them. CDR3 DNA: TGTGCCAGCAGGCTTTCTGGGGCCAACGTCCTGACTTTC. Translation: CASRLSGANVLTF.

The rearrangement links TRBV3-1 (or the pseudogene TRBV3-2) to TRBJ2-1; D is possibly TRBD2 (5 bases). Germline values: CDR1 LGHDT, CDR2 YNNKEL (reference sequence). Trimming took off 0 bases at V and 14 bases at J, with 17 bases between the two ends. The CDR3 consists of 14 residues. The DNA for the CDR3 is TGTGCCAGCAGCCAAGAATTGGAGGCCCCCGTCAAGTTCTTC. Protein sequence: CASSQELEAPVKFF.

V is TRBV24-1 and J is TRBJ2-2; TRBD1 aligns across 7 bases. The CDR3 is 16 amino acids. Germline loops: CDR1 KGHDR, CDR2 SFDVKD. The ends lost 6 bases at V and 2 bases at J; junction bases unmatched: 8. The CDR3 is CATSSWDSLNTGELFF. Written as DNA, the CDR3 is TGTGCCACCAGTAGCTGGGACAGTTTAAACACCGGGGAGCTGTTTTTT.

The chain carries TRBV7-9 and TRBJ2-1, with unresolved D. In germline, CDR1 is SEHNR, CDR2 FQNEAQ (reference sequence). The CDR3 totals 17 residues. The V gene lost 0 bases and the J gene lost 0 bases, with 12 bases spanning the gap. The CDR3 nucleotides are TGTGCCAGCAGCTTAGCGTGGTGGCGGAGCTCCTACAATGAGCAGTTCTTC. It translates to CASSLAWWRSSYNEQFF.

V usage is TRBV10-3 and J usage is TRBJ1-5; D gene unclear. There are 13 residues in the CDR3. Germline-derived CDR1 and CDR2 are ENHRY and SYGVKD. The V end lost 3 bases, the J end lost 4 bases, and 7 bases lay between the germline ends. CDR3 coding DNA: TGTGCCATCAGTGACCTCCGTAATCAGCCCCAGCATTTT. It specifies CAISDLRNQPQHF.

This sequence joins TRBV9 and TRBJ2-3; D might be TRBD1 or TRBD2, each matching 5 bases. The germline CDR1 and CDR2 sequences are SGDLS and YYNGEE. CDR3 length: 15 residues. The V end lost 2 bases, the J end lost 6 bases, and 16 bases lay between the germline ends. The CDR3 loop reads CASSVRPAEGDTQYF. In DNA form, the CDR3 reads TGTGCCAGCAGCGTCCGTCCAGCTGAGGGGGATACGCAGTATTTT.

This clone was seen a few times. The V call is TRBV11-3, the J call TRBJ2-7; D call uncertain. CDR1 and CDR2 from the germline V gene are SGHNT and YENEEA. Trimming pared 4 bases from V and 9 bases from J, leaving 19 bases between. This CDR3 contains 14 residues. In nucleotides, the CDR3 is TGTGCCAGCAGCTCTGGCAGGTCTGCATTCAGGCAGTACGTC. Its protein product is CASSSGRSAFRQYV.

The J gene is TRBJ2-7, the V gene TRBV5-4; TRBD2 is a possible D gene (6 bases). The germline V gene encodes CDR1 SGHNT and CDR2 YYREEE (reference sequence). V was cut by 4 bases and J by 1 base, with 15 bases left in between. The CDR3 totals 15 residues. CDR3 sequence: CASSREWAGSYEQYF. CDR3 sequence (DNA): TGTGCCAGCAGCCGGGAGTGGGCCGGATCCTACGAGCAGTACTTC.

This chain joins TRBV28 and TRBJ2-7, with a weak D call TRBD2 (6 bases). Trimming removed 2 bases at V and 1 base at J, with 24 bases between. The V gene's germline CDR1 is MDHEN and CDR2 SYDVKM. The CDR3 length is 19 residues. This CDR3 reads CASSLRLAVLNPISYEQYF. DNA of the CDR3: TGTGCCAGCAGTTTAAGGTTAGCGGTGTTAAACCCAATATCCTACGAGCAGTACTTC.

The genes are TRBV24-1 and TRBJ2-1, with 13 bases lining up with TRBD2. Germline CDR1 reads KGHDR; CDR2 reads SFDVKD. This CDR3 comprises 16 residues. V lost 3 bases to trimming and J lost 7 bases; unmatched junction nucleotides: 5. In nucleotides, the CDR3 is TGTGCCACCAGTGATGAACTAGCGGGGGGGCATAATGAGCAGTTCTTC. Its protein product is CATSDELAGGHNEQFF.

The rearrangement uses TRBV6-2 or TRBV6-3 and TRBJ2-1; 7 bases are a match to TRBD1. The CDR3 runs 16 residues. V was pared by 4 bases and J by 2 bases, with 8 bases of the junction left unmatched. Germline values: CDR1 MNHEY, CDR2 SVGEGT. CDR3 amino acids: CASSSRGQITYNEQFF. In nucleotides, the CDR3 is TGTGCCAGCAGTTCCCGGGGACAGATCACCTACAATGAGCAGTTCTTC.

This chain links TRBV18 with TRBJ1-1, with TRBD1 as a possible D gene (6 bases). Looked up from germline, CDR1 is KGHSH and CDR2 is LQKENI. With 2 bases removed from V and 3 bases from J, the gap between germline ends came to 16 bases. The CDR3 is 16 residues long. This CDR3 is CASSPIAGARDTEAFF. As DNA, the CDR3 is TGTGCCAGCTCACCAATCGCAGGGGCTAGGGACACTGAAGCTTTCTTT.

A few counts support this clone. The CDR3: CASRGQGAVQYF. The CDR3 nucleotides read TGTGCCAGCAGAGGACAGGGGGCTGTGCAGTACTTC. The chain is built from TRBV27 and TRBJ2-7, with TRBD1 matching 11 bases. Germline V gene lookup returns CDR1 MNHEY and CDR2 SMNVEV (reference sequence). Germline trimming cut 6 bases from V and 9 bases from J; bases unmatched to any gene: 4. The CDR3 consists of 12 residues.

The rearrangement joins TRBV5-8 to TRBJ1-5; D call uncertain. CDR1 is SGHTS and CDR2 is YDEGEE in the germline V gene. Trimming removed 6 bases at V and 0 bases at J, with 7 bases between. This CDR3 spans 13 amino acids. The CDR3 here is CASTQFSNQPQHF. The CDR3 nucleotides read TGTGCCAGCACCCAATTTAGCAATCAGCCCCAGCATTTT.

This chain connects TRBV4-2 to TRBJ2-1, with a possible D match to TRBD2 (5 bases). The V gene's germline CDR1 is LGHNA and CDR2 YNFKEQ. V shed 0 bases and J shed 4 bases, with 16 bases lying between them. CDR3 length: 17 residues. CDR3 nucleotides: TGTGCCAGCAGCCAAGATCCCCGGGGTACTGCGTACAATGAGCAGTTCTTC. Its protein is CASSQDPRGTAYNEQFF.

This chain joins TRBV5-4 and TRBJ2-7, with a weak D call TRBD2 (5 bases). CDR3 length: 15 amino acids. Germline loops: CDR1 SGHNT, CDR2 YYREEE (reference sequence). V shed 3 bases and J shed 0 bases, with 13 bases lying between them. DNA of the CDR3: TGTGCCAGCAGCTCTCGAGGGCCTAGCTCCTACGAGCAGTACTTC. Amino acid sequence: CASSSRGPSSYEQYF.

This chain connects TRBV5-8 to TRBJ1-2; TRBD1 might be the D (6 bases). V was clipped by 2 bases and J by 7 bases, with 9 bases between them. Looked up from germline, CDR1 is SGHTS and CDR2 is YDEGEE. The CDR3 loop spans 12 amino acids. CDR3 DNA sequence: TGTGCCAGCAGCTTTCGGGGGCTTGGCTACACCTTC. Translating gives CASSFRGLGYTF.

This clone has just one count. The chain uses TRBV19 and TRBJ1-6; possibly TRBD1 for D (5 bases). V shed 1 base and J shed 0 bases, with 13 bases lying between them. This CDR3 comprises 18 residues. Per the germline V gene, CDR1 is LNHDA and CDR2 is SQIVND (reference sequence). The CDR3 reads CASSIVPGRFSYNSPLHF. CDR3 in DNA: TGTGCCAGTAGTATAGTACCAGGGCGATTCTCCTATAATTCACCCCTCCACTTT. The complete variable domain, with remaining parts taken from reference TRBV19 and TRBJ1-6, reads DGGITQSPKYLFRKEGQNVTLSCEQNLNHDAMYWYRQDPGQGLRLIYYSQIVNDFQKGDIAEGYSVSREKKESFPLTVTSAQKNPTAFYLCASSIVPGRFSYNSPLHFGNGTRLTVT.

V and J are TRBV15 and TRBJ2-5; TRBD2 matches at 10 bases. CDR3 size: 17 residues. In germline, CDR1 is LNHNV, CDR2 YYDKDF (reference sequence). The V segment lost 1 base and the J segment 2 bases; nucleotides outside the gene matches: 7. CDR3 bases: TGTGCCACCAGCAGAGGTCCTAGCGGGAGCTCTCAAGAGACCCAGTACTTC. Its protein product is CATSRGPSGSSQETQYF.

This chain links TRBV28 with TRBJ1-4; weak D call: TRBD1 (6 bases). V lost 7 bases to trimming and J lost 7 bases, with 22 bases between them. The CDR3 is 16 residues long. The germline gives CDR1 MDHEN, CDR2 SYDVKM. The CDR3 DNA sequence: TGTGCCAGCACCATCCGGGGGGCAGGAGTTGTTGAAAAACTGTTTTTT. It codes for CASTIRGAGVVEKLFF. The full variable domain, completed using reference TRBV28 and TRBJ1-4, is DVKVTQSSRYLVKRTGEKVFLECVQDMDHENMFWYRQDPGLGLRLIYFSYDVKMKEKGDIPEGYSVSREKKERFSLILESASTNQTSMYLCASTIRGAGVVEKLFFGSGTQLSVL.

The V call is TRBV18, the J call TRBJ2-7, with 10 bases that match TRBD2. The CDR3 runs 18 residues. Per the germline V gene, CDR1 is KGHSH and CDR2 is LQKENI. Unmatched junction bases numbered 17, after V lost 2 bases and J lost 7 bases. CDR3 sequence: CASSPWMRSGRAFGEQYV. Written as DNA, the CDR3 is TGTGCCAGCTCACCATGGATGAGAAGCGGGAGGGCATTCGGGGAGCAGTACGTC.

This rearrangement joins TRBV15 to TRBJ1-2; D remains unclear. V dropped 0 bases and J dropped 7 bases, with 12 bases sitting between them. The CDR3 extends over 14 amino acids. Germline V CDR1 and CDR2: LNHNV, YYDKDF (reference sequence). CDR3 residues: CATSRDASSGGYTF. The CDR3 DNA follows: TGTGCCACCAGCAGAGATGCCTCCAGCGGTGGCTACACCTTC.

The chain combines TRBV7-2 with TRBJ2-1, with 12 positions matching TRBD2. CDR3 length: 15 residues. Trimming cost V 4 bases and J 10 bases; bases outside gene matches: 8. Germline CDR1 SGHTA, CDR2 FQGNSA. CDR3 nucleotides: TGTGCCAGCAGCTCCCTAGCGGGGGGGCCGGGAGAGCAGTTCTTC. Encoded protein: CASSSLAGGPGEQFF.

CDR3 sequence reads: CASSFLMPEAFF. The CDR3 nucleotides are TGTGCCAGCAGTTTCCTTATGCCTGAAGCTTTCTTT. The rearrangement joins TRBV12-3 or TRBV12-4 to TRBJ1-1; unclear D gene. The CDR3 is made up of 12 amino acids. With 3 bases removed from V and 6 bases from J, the gap between germline ends came to 8 bases.